This T cell receptor beta chain was captured in a study of cytomegalovirus exposure and HLA in healthy donors. The PCR was carried out with 60 Vbeta primers and 13 Jbeta primers. Measured with immunoSEQ multiplex PCR; TCRdb has only the in-frame clones, and not every one. The sample contains over 150,000 clones, 60% to 75% of which appear only once. Trimming stripped 1 base from V and 4 bases from J, with 15 bases between. This CDR3 comprises 16 residues. The germline gives CDR1 SGHRS, CDR2 YFSETQ. Sequencing used PBMCs. This chain links TRBV5-1 with TRBJ2-1; maybe TRBD1 (6 bases). The sequence was collected from a woman aged 45-60 years in good health and CMV-seropositive. CDR3 sequence (DNA): TGCGCCAGCAGCTTGTTTCCGGGACAAGCATACAATGAGCAGTTCTTC. This encodes CASSLFPGQAYNEQFF.